This TCR beta chain stems from a study of radiation and T cells in renal cell carcinoma. Broader study findings: From baseline, blood top tumor clonotypes peaked at 2 weeks post-radiation.

The CDR3 runs 13 residues. The germline gives CDR1 SGHKS, CDR2 YYEKEE (reference sequence). V was trimmed by 2 bases and J by 6 bases, leaving 8 bases between them. Concerning this clone itself: Antigen: not known.

TCRdb keeps only in-frame clones here, not all; method: immunoSEQ multiplex PCR. The data contain about 150,000 clones, roughly 89% of them singletons. Sample time point: blood 2 weeks post-SBRT. Treatment reported: 15 Gy SBRT to primary tumor, nephrectomy 4 weeks later. The receptor was derived from a woman aged 45-65 years with renal cell carcinoma. J is TRBJ1-4 and V is TRBV5-5; no definite D call. The source was blood, collected from a patient whose treatment included radiotherapy and nephrectomy. CDR3 DNA sequence: TGTGCCAGCAGCTTAAAGGACGATGAAAAACTGTTTTTT. Translation: CASSLKDDEKLFF.